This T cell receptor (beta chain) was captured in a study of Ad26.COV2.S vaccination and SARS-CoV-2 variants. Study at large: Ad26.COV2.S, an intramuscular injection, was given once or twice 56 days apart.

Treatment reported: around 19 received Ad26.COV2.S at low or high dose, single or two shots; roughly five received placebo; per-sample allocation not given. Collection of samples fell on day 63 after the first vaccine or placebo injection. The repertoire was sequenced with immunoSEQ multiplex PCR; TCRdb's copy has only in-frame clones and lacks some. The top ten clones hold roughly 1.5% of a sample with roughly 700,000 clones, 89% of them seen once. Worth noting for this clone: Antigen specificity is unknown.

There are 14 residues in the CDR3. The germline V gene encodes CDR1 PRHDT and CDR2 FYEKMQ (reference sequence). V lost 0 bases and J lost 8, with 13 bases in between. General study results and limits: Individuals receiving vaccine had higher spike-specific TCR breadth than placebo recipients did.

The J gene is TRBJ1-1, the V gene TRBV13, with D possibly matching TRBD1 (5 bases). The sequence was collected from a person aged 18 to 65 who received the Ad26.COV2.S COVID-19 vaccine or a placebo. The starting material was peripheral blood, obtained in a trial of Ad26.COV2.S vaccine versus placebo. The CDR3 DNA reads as TGTGCCAGCAGCTTAGGAGGAGCCCCAGGGGAAGCTTTCTTT. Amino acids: CASSLGGAPGEAFF.